This T cell receptor (beta chain) was captured in a study of CD8 T cells in ankylosing spondylitis. Study conclusions and caveats: From matched ankylosing spondylitis synovial fluid, disease-linked clones were reportedly recovered at significantly enriched levels. Blood from ankylosing spondylitis patients appeared to carry a characteristic roughly eight-variant TCR beta motif.

The V end was cut by 0 bases, the J end by 5 bases, with 14 bases between. From germline, CDR1 is LGHNA and CDR2 YNFKEQ. This CDR3 has 16 residues. In making TCR beta libraries, quantitative 5'-RACE with molecular barcodes was used. TCRdb used MiXCR to reprocess the 5' RACE reads, holding one entry per CDR3 protein. Of 500,000 to 650,000 distinct CDR3 sequences in the sample, approximately 5.3% are singletons; the top ten hold approximately 4%. This clonotype showed up many times. Antigen: not known. The V call is TRBV4-2, the J call TRBJ2-1, with D maybe TRBD2 (6 bases). This receptor was obtained from a male donor with ankylosing spondylitis. Sequenced: blood, either unsorted or a sorted T cell fraction (not recorded which). CDR3 in amino acids: CASSQDGAGKDNEQFF. CDR3 DNA sequence: TGTGCCAGCAGCCAAGATGGGGCGGGGAAGGACAATGAGCAGTTCTTC.